These 16 T cell receptor beta chains came from one sample sequenced in a study of shared clonotypes between healthy human individuals. The method was immunoSEQ multiplex PCR; TCRdb's version includes in-frame clones alone and lacks a portion of them. Seen here are 2.5 million or so clones, around 90% observed once, and the top ten hold about 0.13%. Sequencing was carried out using naive CD4+ T cells sorted from blood. Subset defined: CD45RA+ positively selected. The receptors shown here come from a man in his late teens or twenties in good health.

This rearrangement joins TRBV29-1 to TRBJ2-3, with TRBD2 matching over 7 bases. The CDR3 is made up of 17 amino acids. The germline V gene encodes CDR1 SQVTM and CDR2 ANQGSEA. V shed 4 bases and J 3 bases; nucleotides not matched to a gene: 16. The CDR3 is CSVGGEGMAGGTDTQYF. The DNA for the CDR3 is TGCAGCGTTGGAGGCGAGGGCATGGCCGGGGGGACAGATACGCAGTATTTT.

This clone showed up just once. The CDR3 loop is CASSAVAGGVTDTQYF. Written as DNA, the CDR3 is TGTGCCAGCAGCGCGGTAGCGGGGGGGGTCACTGATACGCAGTATTTT. The chain has TRBV7-2 and TRBJ2-3; 11 bases are a match to TRBD2. The CDR3 has 16 residues. V was clipped by 5 bases and J by 6 bases; unmatched bases: 10. Looked up from germline, CDR1 is SGHTA and CDR2 is FQGNSA.

The chain uses TRBV2 and TRBJ2-2; 11 bases match TRBD2. The CDR3 is 16 amino acids. Germline CDR1 and CDR2: SNHLY and FYNNEI. V lost 0 bases to trimming and J lost 3 bases; unmatched junction nucleotides: 0. Written as DNA, the CDR3 is TGTGCCAGCAGTGAAGCACTAGCGGGGGACACCGGGGAGCTGTTTTTT. Translating it yields CASSEALAGDTGELFF.

This clone was seen just once. The rearrangement links TRBV4-2 to TRBJ2-1; tentatively, D is TRBD1 (6 bases). Germline-derived CDR1 and CDR2 are LGHNA and YNFKEQ. V was pared by 0 bases and J by 0 bases, with 9 bases between. The CDR3 totals 16 residues. Here the CDR3 DNA reads TGTGCCAGCAGCCAAGACGGACAGAGCTCCTACAATGAGCAGTTCTTC. It yields the protein CASSQDGQSSYNEQFF.

The chain has TRBV30 and TRBJ1-6, with D hard to call. CDR1 is GTSNPN and CDR2 is SVGIG in the germline V gene (reference sequence). The CDR3 spans 14 residues. V dropped 1 base and J dropped 5 bases, with 9 bases sitting between them. The CDR3 nucleotides are TGTGCCTGGAGTGGGGGTCTAAATAATTCACCCCTCCACTTT. Translating gives CAWSGGLNNSPLHF. Full variable domain (remainder filled in from reference TRBV30 and TRBJ1-6): SQTIHQWPATLVQPVGSPLSLECTVEGTSNPNLYWYRQAAGRGLQLLFYSVGIGQISSEVPQNLSASRPQDRQFILSSKKLLLSDSGFYLCAWSGGLNNSPLHFGNGTRLTVT.

The chain employs TRBV10-3 and TRBJ1-1; the D is unclear. Trimming stripped 3 bases from V and 0 bases from J, with 5 bases between. This CDR3 region has 13 residues. Germline lookup yields CDR1 ENHRY and CDR2 SYGVKD. The chain's CDR3 is CAISDSLNTEAFF. Here the CDR3 DNA reads TGTGCCATCAGTGACAGCTTGAACACTGAAGCTTTCTTT.

This clone was seen a single time. V and J are TRBV6-1 and TRBJ2-5; D not resolved. CDR1 MNHNS and CDR2 SASEGT come from the germline V gene. CDR3 length: 12 residues. With 4 bases removed from V and 2 bases from J, the gap between germline ends came to 5 bases. The CDR3 sequence is CASSGAQETQYF. The CDR3 bases are TGTGCCAGCAGTGGGGCGCAAGAGACCCAGTACTTC.

The chain carries TRBV7-2 and TRBJ2-7, with TRBD2 matching over 10 bases. Germline lookup yields CDR1 SGHTA and CDR2 FQGNSA. The CDR3 is 15 residues long. V was clipped by 1 base and J by 6 bases; unmatched bases: 6. The CDR3 reads CASSLEAGGFGEQYF. The CDR3 DNA sequence: TGTGCCAGCAGCTTAGAAGCGGGAGGGTTCGGCGAGCAGTACTTC.

This clone was found once. The chain links TRBV6-5 to TRBJ2-7; D gene unclear. The CDR3 totals 15 residues. The germline CDR1 and CDR2 sequences are MNHEY and SVGAGI. Trimming cost V 2 bases and J 1 base, with 12 bases left between them. CDR3: CASSYRAEISYEQYF. In nucleotides, the CDR3 is TGTGCCAGCAGTTACCGGGCAGAAATATCCTACGAGCAGTACTTC.

This chain links TRBV18 with TRBJ2-1; TRBD1 agrees at 12 bases. Per the germline V gene, CDR1 is KGHSH and CDR2 is LQKENI. The J segment lost 5 bases and the V segment lost 3 bases, leaving 2 bases of the junction unmatched. The CDR3 loop spans 15 amino acids. The DNA for the CDR3 is TGTGCCAGCTCACCCGGGACAGGGGGCCACAATGAGCAGTTCTTC. Translation: CASSPGTGGHNEQFF.

The rearrangement joins TRBV7-2 to TRBJ2-3, with D maybe TRBD1 (5 bases). The V end lost 3 bases, the J end lost 3 bases, and 10 bases lay between the germline ends. This CDR3 contains 14 residues. Per germline, CDR1 SGHTA and CDR2 FQGNSA. CDR3: CASSLQGATDTQYF. CDR3 coding DNA: TGTGCCAGCAGCTTGCAAGGGGCGACAGATACGCAGTATTTT.

The genes are TRBV7-9 and TRBJ2-2, with 9 bases fitting TRBD2. The CDR3 is made up of 17 amino acids. Trimming at V came to 2 bases and at J to 3 bases, leaving 7 bases not matched to a gene. The germline V gene has CDR1 SEHNR and CDR2 FQNEAQ (reference sequence). CDR3 region: CASSLRYSGGDTGELFF. The CDR3 region has the DNA TGTGCCAGCAGCTTAAGGTATAGCGGGGGTGACACCGGGGAGCTGTTTTTT.

As for this clone: The sample contains more than one DNA sequence encoding this CDR3. The chain couples TRBV6-5 to TRBJ1-5, with D perhaps matching TRBD1 (5 bases). The CDR3 contains 12 residues. V was clipped by 6 bases and J by 2 bases, with 5 bases between them. Germline V gene lookup returns CDR1 MNHEY and CDR2 SVGAGI. The CDR3 nucleotides are TGTGCCAGCAGCAGGGGCAATCAGCCCCAGCATTTT. Translating it yields CASSRGNQPQHF.

The chain couples TRBV21-1 to TRBJ2-5; the table's D call, TRBD1, has no DNA check behind it. TRBV21-1 is reported as a pseudogene. The CDR3 totals 16 residues. As DNA, the CDR3 is TGTGCCAGCAGCGCTAGGGGGAGTGAGAGGGGAGAGACCCAGTACTTC. Amino acids: CASSARGSERGETQYF.

This chain uses TRBV10-1 with TRBJ2-5, with a tentative D call TRBD2 (5 bases). The germline V gene encodes CDR1 WNHNN and CDR2 SYGVQD (reference sequence). Trimming took 6 bases from V and 1 from J, leaving 9 bases between them. This CDR3 contains 13 residues. This CDR3 reads CASSSGIQETQYF. Written as DNA, the CDR3 is TGCGCCAGCAGCTCGGGAATCCAAGAGACCCAGTACTTC.

This clone came up once. This chain joins TRBV19 and TRBJ2-7; 10 nucleotides line up with TRBD2. Germline V gives CDR1 LNHDA, CDR2 SQIVND (reference sequence). The CDR3 runs 15 residues. Unmatched junction bases numbered 5, after V lost 3 bases and J lost 3 bases. The CDR3: CASSIPASGGYEQYF. The CDR3 nucleotides are TGTGCCAGTAGTATCCCAGCTAGCGGGGGCTACGAGCAGTACTTC.